Below, 4 T cell receptor beta chains from the same sample are listed, as sequenced in a study of blood T cell repertoires in COVID-19. Method: immunoSEQ multiplex PCR; TCRdb's copy keeps in-frame clones and lacks some. The repertoire holds 150,000 to 200,000 clones, with around 85% as singletons. Material for sequencing was peripheral blood. The receptors were sampled from a human donor with acute or convalescent COVID-19. The donor label of this sample is uncertain.

The chain recombines TRBV9 with TRBJ1-1; D not resolved. With 4 bases removed from V and 3 bases from J, the gap between germline ends came to 10 bases. The CDR3 covers 13 residues. The germline V gene has CDR1 SGDLS and CDR2 YYNGEE. The CDR3 DNA sequence: TGTGCCAGCAGCTTCGACGGAGACACTGAAGCTTTCTTT. Encoded protein: CASSFDGDTEAFF.

The chain has TRBV28 and TRBJ2-7; the match to TRBD1 covers 7 bases. The CDR3 contains 14 residues. The V segment lost 5 bases and the J segment 0 bases; nucleotides outside the gene matches: 4. Per the germline V gene, CDR1 is MDHEN and CDR2 is SYDVKM. CDR3 sequence reads: CASSLGDSSYEQYF. The CDR3 region has the DNA TGTGCCAGCAGTCTCGGGGACAGCTCCTACGAGCAGTACTTC.

The chain joins TRBV19 to TRBJ1-5; 9 bases map to TRBD1. CDR1 and CDR2 (germline): LNHDA, SQIVND (reference sequence). J lost 7 bases, V lost 8 bases, and 15 bases had no gene match. This CDR3 has 16 residues. CDR3 coding DNA: TGTGCCAGTCGAATACAGGGGGCAGACCGTGGACAGCCCCAGCATTTT. Its protein product is CASRIQGADRGQPQHF.

The chain employs TRBV7-2 and TRBJ2-7; perhaps TRBD1 as D (6 bases). Germline CDR1 reads SGHTA; CDR2 reads FQGNSA. V dropped 5 bases and J dropped 3 bases, with 17 bases sitting between them. CDR3 length: 15 amino acids. This chain's CDR3 is CASSRLTGFGYEQYF. The CDR3 DNA reads as TGTGCCAGCAGCAGACTTACAGGGTTCGGCTACGAGCAGTACTTC. Variable domain in full (rest from reference TRBV7-2 and TRBJ2-7): GAGVSQSPSNKVTEKGKDVELRCDPISGHTALYWYRQSLGQGLEFLIYFQGNSAPDKSGLPSDRFSAERTGGSVSTLTIQRTQQEDSAVYLCASSRLTGFGYEQYFGPGTRLTVT.